A single sample gave rise to the 17 T cell receptor beta chains below, sequenced in a study of regulatory T cells in long-lasting Graves disease. Noted time point: persistent/refractory GD, antithyroid drugs over 5 years with positive TRAb. Extracted RNA from PBMCs served as the source of the TCR library. Arm-PCR of CDR3 regions with iRepertoire HTBI primers generated TCR beta libraries. MiXCR, run by TCRdb on the multiplex PCR reads, gives a single entry per CDR3 protein. The table lists 360,000 or so distinct CDR3 sequences, approximately 25% of them singletons. This material consisted of peripheral blood mononuclear cells (PBMCs), taken when the disease was refractory, from a patient treated with antithyroid drugs. These receptors were collected from a woman between 40 and 50 years old with Graves disease.

The chain carries TRBV28 and TRBJ2-1; no firm D call. Between the trimmed V and J ends, which lost 4 bases and 1 base, there was a span of 11 bases. Per the germline V gene, CDR1 is MDHEN and CDR2 is SYDVKM. The length of the CDR3 is 15 residues. The CDR3, as DNA: TGTGCCAGCAGTTCCCGAATGCTTTCCTACAATGAGCAGTTCTTC. Translated: CASSSRMLSYNEQFF.

This clonotype was found a few times. This CDR3 fails to terminate in the conserved phenylalanine or tryptophan, so it likely reflects a read error. This chain's CDR3 is CASSGQGFDQPQHL. CDR3 bases: TGTGCCAGCTCTGGACAGGGTTTCGATCAGCCCCAGCATCTT. The rearrangement joins TRBV2 to TRBJ1-5, with 8 nucleotides matching TRBD1. Germline CDR1 is SNHLY and CDR2 is FYNNEI. This CDR3 contains 14 residues. Trimming removed 8 bases from V and 5 bases from J; junction bases left unmatched: 8.

The rearrangement links TRBV29-1 to TRBJ1-1; no firm D call. Trimming pared 1 base from V and 8 bases from J, leaving 8 bases between. Germline values: CDR1 SQVTM, CDR2 ANQGSEA. The CDR3 is 11 amino acids. CDR3 nucleotides: TGCAGCGTTGAAGCGGTCAGCGAAGCTTTCTTT. Encoded protein: CSVEAVSEAFF.

This clonotype was found once. A junction end diverges from the germline sequence, so it may reflect a read error. The V gene is TRBV12-3 or TRBV12-4, the J gene TRBJ2-2; 12 bases are a match to TRBD2. The CDR3 is 15 residues long. In DNA form, the CDR3 reads TGTACCAGCGCCCCGACTAGCGGGAGCACCGGGGAGCTGTTTTTT. Translation: CTSAPTSGSTGELFF.

Remarks on this clonotype: A much larger clone differs by one base, so this may be a read error. The rearrangement links TRBV29-1 to TRBJ2-7, with 10 bases fitting TRBD1. Germline-derived CDR1 and CDR2 are SQVTM and ANQGSEA. The CDR3 spans 14 residues. In DNA, the CDR3 is TGCAACGTTGGACCGGGACAGGGGATTTACGAGCAGTACTTC. This sequence encodes CNVGPGQGIYEQYF.

This clonotype was seen at least ten times. V usage is TRBV6-5 and J usage is TRBJ1-1; D not certain. The CDR3 is 13 residues long. Looked up from germline, CDR1 is MNHEY and CDR2 is SVGAGI. V was cut by 0 bases and J by 2 bases, with 4 bases left in between. CDR3 nucleotides: TGTGCCAGCAGTTACTCGTCTAACACTGAAGCTTTCTTT. Amino acids: CASSYSSNTEAFF.

This clonotype was seen more than once but under ten times. This CDR3 is CASSFGQGVRSPLHF. CDR3 coding DNA: TGTGCCAGCAGCTTTGGACAGGGGGTACGTTCACCCCTCCACTTT. The rearrangement links TRBV7-9 to TRBJ1-6; 10 bases match TRBD1. The germline CDR1 and CDR2 sequences are SEHNR and FQNEAQ (reference sequence). The CDR3 totals 15 residues. Germline trimming cut 3 bases from V and 9 bases from J; bases unmatched to any gene: 5.

The CDR3: CASNQQGGGTGELFF. DNA of the CDR3: TGTGCCAGCAATCAACAGGGGGGAGGCACCGGGGAGCTGTTTTTT. This chain uses TRBV6-1 with TRBJ2-2; 8 bases align to TRBD1. The germline CDR1 and CDR2 sequences are MNHNS and SASEGT. The V segment lost 7 bases and the J segment 4 bases; nucleotides outside the gene matches: 8. The CDR3 is 15 residues long.

This clonotype occurred many times. The chain combines TRBV2 with TRBJ2-5; 8 bases agree with TRBD2. CDR1 is SNHLY, CDR2 FYNNEI, per germline. The CDR3 is 13 residues long. Trimming took 8 bases from V and 5 from J; bases not matched to a gene: 7. CDR3 residues: CASLTSGSETQYF. The CDR3, as DNA: TGTGCCAGCCTTACGAGCGGGAGTGAGACCCAGTACTTC.

This clonotype was seen many times. The J gene is TRBJ2-3, the V gene TRBV11-2; the match to TRBD2 covers 7 bases. Trimming cost V 2 bases and J 7 bases; bases outside gene matches: 9. Germline CDR1 reads SGHAT; CDR2 reads FQNNGV. This CDR3 comprises 15 residues. The CDR3 DNA sequence: TGTGCCAGCAGCTTATGGGAGGGGTCAATATATACGCAGTATTTT. Its protein product is CASSLWEGSIYTQYF.

The table lists this clonotype with many counts. The genes are TRBV28 and TRBJ2-5; 7 nucleotides line up with TRBD1. The CDR3 totals 14 residues. V was pared by 2 bases and J by 7 bases, with 7 bases of the junction left unmatched. Germline-derived CDR1 and CDR2 are MDHEN and SYDVKM. In DNA form, the CDR3 reads TGTGCCAGCAGTTTAGGGACAGACCTTGGGACCCAGTACTTC. It is translated as CASSLGTDLGTQYF. The whole variable domain, filled in from reference TRBV28 and TRBJ2-5, reads DVKVTQSSRYLVKRTGEKVFLECVQDMDHENMFWYRQDPGLGLRLIYFSYDVKMKEKGDIPEGYSVSREKKERFSLILESASTNQTSMYLCASSLGTDLGTQYFGPGTRLLVL.

The V call is TRBV11-1, the J call TRBJ2-1; D unresolved. Germline V gives CDR1 SGHAT, CDR2 FQDESV (reference sequence). This CDR3 is built from 13 residues. Trimming removed 5 bases from V and 5 bases from J, with 10 bases in between. CDR3: CASSVDWNNEQFF. The CDR3 nucleotides read TGTGCCAGCAGCGTCGATTGGAACAATGAGCAGTTCTTC.

This clonotype was counted many times. This chain joins TRBV6-1 and TRBJ2-5; TRBD1 matches 8 bases. Germline V gene sequence: CDR1 MNHNS, CDR2 SASEGT. The ends lost 5 bases at V and 2 bases at J; junction bases unmatched: 1. The CDR3 consists of 13 residues. CDR3 loop: CASSRQGQETQYF. The CDR3 DNA follows: TGTGCCAGCAGTAGACAGGGGCAAGAGACCCAGTACTTC.

There are many counts of this clonotype. This chain joins TRBV25-1 and TRBJ2-5; TRBD1 might be the D (6 bases). Germline V gives CDR1 MGHDK, CDR2 SYGVNS. CDR3 length equals 14 residues. V was trimmed by 3 bases and J by 5 bases, leaving 13 bases between them. This chain's CDR3 is CASSDTLRGETQYF. DNA for the CDR3: TGTGCCAGCAGTGATACGCTCAGGGGCGAGACCCAGTACTTC.

This clonotype occurred many times. The chain employs TRBV6-1 and TRBJ1-6; D is possibly TRBD1 (5 bases). The CDR3 is made up of 14 amino acids. Trimming stripped 4 bases from V and 6 bases from J, with 10 bases between. Germline CDR1 is MNHNS and CDR2 is SASEGT. CDR3 DNA: TGTGCCAGCAGTGTCCGGGGCCCTAATTCACCCCTCCACTTT. It codes for CASSVRGPNSPLHF.

The chain is built from TRBV19 and TRBJ2-2; 9 bases fit TRBD1. This CDR3 is 17 amino acids long. V lost 4 bases to trimming and J lost 0 bases; unmatched junction nucleotides: 6. Per the germline V gene, CDR1 is LNHDA and CDR2 is SQIVND (reference sequence). The CDR3 region has the DNA TGTGCCAGTAGTACCGGACAGGGGATAGCGAACACCGGGGAGCTGTTTTTT. It codes for CASSTGQGIANTGELFF.

This clonotype was seen a few times. The CDR3 DNA follows: TGCAGCGTTGTGGAAGGGGGCAATCAGCCCCAGCATTTT. Residues: CSVVEGGNQPQHF. The chain employs TRBV29-1 and TRBJ1-5; tentative D call: TRBD1 (5 bases). Germline assignment: CDR1 SQVTM and CDR2 ANQGSEA. The CDR3 has 13 residues. Trimming stripped 4 bases from V and 2 bases from J, with 9 bases between.